Following are 10 T cell receptor beta chains from one sample sequenced in a study of Ad26.COV2.S vaccination and SARS-CoV-2 variants. Noted treatment: some 19 received Ad26.COV2.S at low or high dose, single or two shots; several received placebo; per-sample allocation not given. Samples analyzed were those drawn on day 63 after the first vaccine or placebo injection. Data came from immunoSEQ multiplex PCR; TCRdb stores just in-frame clones and leaves some out. The top ten clones hold 2.1% of a sample with some 340,000 clones, 70% to 90% of them seen once. The specimen was peripheral blood, collected in a trial of Ad26.COV2.S vaccine versus placebo. These receptors all stem from a person aged 18 to 65 who received the Ad26.COV2.S COVID-19 vaccine or a placebo.

The chain joins TRBV15 to TRBJ1-5; TRBD1 is a possible D gene (5 bases). Germline V gives CDR1 LNHNV, CDR2 YYDKDF (reference sequence). This CDR3 region has 14 residues. The V gene lost 2 bases and the J gene lost 3 bases, with 8 bases spanning the gap. The CDR3 sequence: CATSRLGDNQPQHF. The CDR3 DNA follows: TGTGCCACCAGCAGATTGGGGGACAATCAGCCCCAGCATTTT. Complete variable domain (other parts from reference TRBV15 and TRBJ1-5): DAMVIQNPRYQVTQFGKPVTLSCSQTLNHNVMYWYQQKSSQAPKLLFHYYDKDFNNEADTPDNFQSRRPNTSFCFLDIRSPGLGDTAMYLCATSRLGDNQPQHFGDGTRLSIL.

The chain couples TRBV18 to TRBJ2-7, with 11 positions matching TRBD1. This CDR3 region has 16 residues. The junction had 11 bases not matched to a gene; V was cut back by 5 bases and J by 5 bases. Per germline, CDR1 KGHSH and CDR2 LQKENI. Written as DNA, the CDR3 is TGTGCCAGCTCAGTCGGACAGGGGGCTTTCACCCACGAGCAGTACTTC. This encodes CASSVGQGAFTHEQYF.

The rearrangement links TRBV7-8 to TRBJ2-7; D uncertain. Germline V lookup: CDR1 SGHVS, CDR2 FQNEAQ. V gave up 1 base and J gave up 4 bases, with 8 bases separating them. This CDR3 is 13 amino acids long. The CDR3 nucleotides are TGTGCCAGCAGCTTAGAGGTAGGGTACGAGCAGTACTTC. Translation: CASSLEVGYEQYF.

This clone was recorded once. V gene TRBV6-5 combines with J gene TRBJ2-5; D is perhaps TRBD1 (5 bases). The CDR3 runs 14 residues. Germline V gene lookup returns CDR1 MNHEY and CDR2 SVGAGI. The germline V and J ends were trimmed by 9 bases and 1 base, with 15 bases remaining between them. The CDR3: CARRTPESQETQYF. The CDR3 DNA reads as TGTGCCAGGAGGACACCCGAATCCCAAGAGACCCAGTACTTC.

The genes are TRBV11-1 and TRBJ2-2; a weak D match, TRBD1 (6 bases). Per the germline V gene, CDR1 is SGHAT and CDR2 is FQDESV (reference sequence). The CDR3 contains 14 residues. The ends were cut back, 7 bases at V and 5 bases at J, with 14 bases in the middle. CDR3 protein: CASTRGRGTGELFF. CDR3 DNA: TGTGCCAGCACCCGGGGCAGGGGAACCGGGGAGCTGTTTTTT.

The V gene is TRBV11-2, the J gene TRBJ2-5, with 11 bases fitting TRBD2. The CDR3 is made up of 15 amino acids. J was trimmed by 2 bases and V by 3 bases; bases with no gene match: 2. Germline values: CDR1 SGHAT, CDR2 FQNNGV. DNA of the CDR3: TGTGCCAGCAGCTTTAGCGGGGGGGAGCAAGAGACCCAGTACTTC. Residues: CASSFSGGEQETQYF.

This clone was found once. J is TRBJ2-1 and V is TRBV18, with 8 bases aligning to TRBD2. Per germline, CDR1 KGHSH and CDR2 LQKENI. The ends lost 5 bases at V and 2 bases at J; junction bases unmatched: 8. This CDR3 contains 16 residues. In DNA form, the CDR3 reads TGTGCCAGCTCAGACGACGGACTAGCAGCCTACAATGAGCAGTTCTTC. Residues: CASSDDGLAAYNEQFF.

The genes are TRBV5-6 and TRBJ1-2, with D maybe TRBD1 (6 bases). The CDR3 consists of 13 residues. Germline CDR1 reads SGHDT; CDR2 reads YYEEEE. The V and J ends lost 1 base and 5 bases respectively, with 9 bases between them. In DNA form, the CDR3 reads TGTGCCAGCAGCTTGACAGGGTTATATGGCTACACCTTC. Its translation: CASSLTGLYGYTF.

V usage is TRBV5-4 and J usage is TRBJ2-3; D remains ambiguous. V lost 0 bases and J 1 base, leaving 3 bases between the germline ends. CDR3 size: 13 residues. Per the germline V gene, CDR1 is SGHNT and CDR2 is YYREEE (reference sequence). CDR3 coding DNA: TGTGCCAGCAGCTTGGACCGCACAGATACGCAGTATTTT. Protein: CASSLDRTDTQYF. Using reference TRBV5-4 and TRBJ2-3 for the parts outside the CDR3, the full variable domain is ETGVTQSPTHLIKTRGQQVTLRCSSQSGHNTVSWYQQALGQGPQFIFQYYREEENGRGNFPPRFSGLQFPNYSSELNVNALELDDSALYLCASSLDRTDTQYFGPGTRLTVL.

The chain employs TRBV4-1 and TRBJ1-1; D remains ambiguous. V lost 2 bases, J lost 2 bases, and 12 bases lay in between. Germline loops: CDR1 MGHRA, CDR2 YSYEKL. The CDR3 spans 15 residues. The chain's CDR3 is CASSQSPLGNTEAFF. DNA for the CDR3: TGCGCCAGCAGCCAAAGCCCCTTGGGAAACACTGAAGCTTTCTTT.